The clone carrying this T cell receptor (beta chain) was seen more than once but under ten times. Its antigen is as yet unknown. This CDR3 spans 12 amino acids. Germline V lookup: CDR1 LNHDA, CDR2 SQIVND (reference sequence). The V gene lost 8 bases and the J gene lost 2 bases, with 9 bases spanning the gap. Both 60 Vbeta primers and 13 Jbeta primers went into the PCR. This table comes from immunoSEQ multiplex PCR, and its TCRdb copy is limited to in-frame clones, with some not included. The repertoire consists of some 150,000 clones, with roughly 79% occurring once and the leading ten covering 0.9% to 1.2%. The record originates from a study of cytomegalovirus exposure and HLA in healthy donors. As for the study in general: Drawn from HLA-typed donors, 65 million to 100 million unique TCRs were held in an early data release. Study observations and caveats: The study reported that TCR beta sequences accurately predicted HLA-A and HLA-B alleles in most subjects. Cytomegalovirus-associated TCR beta chains were listed, numbering roughly 150. When the data were analyzed later, several of the most significant clusters appeared to be linked to common viral pathogens.

This receptor was taken from a male donor in good health and CMV-seronegative. Sequencing used PBMCs. The rearrangement uses TRBV19 and TRBJ2-5; D ambiguous. The CDR3 DNA is TGTGCCAGTTCTAACCGTCAAGAGACCCAGTACTTC. This translates into CASSNRQETQYF.